Given below is one T cell receptor (beta chain) in context. CDR1 is MDHEN and CDR2 is SYDVKM in the germline V gene. The CDR3 sequence is 15 residues long. V was trimmed by 2 bases and J by 3 bases, leaving 11 bases between them. The data derive from a study of PD-1 blockade in classical Hodgkin lymphoma. TCRdb keeps only in-frame clones here, not all; method: immunoSEQ multiplex PCR. This sample yields under 70,000 clones, of which 65% to 75% are seen a single time; just over 9% belongs to the top ten. Following autologous stem cell transplantation, relapse occurred in every patient, and exposure to brentuximab vedotin varied.

Sample: peripheral blood mononuclear cells (PBMCs), taken before the second cycle of nivolumab. This chain uses TRBV28 with TRBJ1-3, with D perhaps matching TRBD1 (6 bases). The origin of this receptor is a human donor with classical Hodgkin lymphoma. CDR3 protein: CASSLPTGSGNTIYF. The CDR3 nucleotides read TGTGCCAGCAGTTTACCTACAGGGAGTGGAAACACCATATATTTT.